This is a list of T cell receptor beta chains from one sample in a study of T cell responses to AZD1222 COVID-19 vaccine. The assay was immunoSEQ multiplex PCR, and TCRdb's table has in-frame clones only and misses some. The data show 45,000 to 65,000 clones, over 70% seen once. Sequencing used peripheral blood, obtained on day 0 of AZD1222 vaccination. These receptors were taken from an adult in good health. The CDR3 runs from the conserved cysteine through the conserved F or W. The D gene is left open where the match is weak. The size of a clone is reported for some rows only, either as once, few or many, or as a class for expanded clones.

CDR3 DNA,CDR3 protein,V gene,clone size,J gene,D gene,CDR3 length
TGTGCCAGCAGCGTAAACCTGGCGGGACTAAGTGAGCAGTTCTTC,CASSVNLAGLSEQFF,TRBV9,-,TRBJ2-1,TRBD2,15
TGCGCCAGCAGCCCCGGGGGGGTGGGTGAAGCTTTCTTT,CASSPGGVGEAFF,TRBV4-1,-,TRBJ1-1,-,13
TGTGCCAGCAGTTTTACTAGCGGGACGAACACCGGGGAGCTGTTTTTT,CASSFTSGTNTGELFF,TRBV2,once,TRBJ2-2,TRBD2,16
TGTGCCAGCAGCTTTAGCGGGAGATACAATGAGCAGTTCTTC,CASSFSGRYNEQFF,TRBV11-3,-,TRBJ2-1,TRBD2,14
TGTGCCAGCAGTGAATACCCCAGCGGGGCGGCTGGCTACACCTTC,CASSEYPSGAAGYTF,TRBV25-1,-,TRBJ1-2,-,15
TGTGCCAGCAGCCCCTTGATAGGTAGCGGAGGGGTCTCTGGGGCCAACGTCCTGACTTTC,CASSPLIGSGGVSGANVLTF,TRBV9,-,TRBJ2-6,-,20
TGTGCCAGCAGCTTAGATCAGGGTAGGGAGACCCAGTACTTC,CASSLDQGRETQYF,TRBV7-2,-,TRBJ2-5,-,14
TGTGCCATCAGAGCCGGGACAGGGGACGGCACTGAAGCTTTCTTT,CAIRAGTGDGTEAFF,TRBV10-3,few,TRBJ1-1,TRBD1,15
TGTGCCAGCAGCAATTTGAGGGACAGGGACGAGCAGTACTTC,CASSNLRDRDEQYF,TRBV5-5,-,TRBJ2-7,TRBD1,14
TGTGCCAGCAGCCAAGACGGGGGACCCCAGCATTTT,CASSQDGGPQHF,TRBV3-1/TRBV3-2,-,TRBJ1-5,-,12
TGTGCCAGCAGCCCACTAGCCGGGGAGCTGTTTTTT,CASSPLAGELFF,TRBV7-9,-,TRBJ2-2,-,12
TGTGCCAGCAGCGCTCAGATGGGGTTCACAGATACGCAGTATTTT,CASSAQMGFTDTQYF,TRBV4-2,-,TRBJ2-3,-,15
TGCAGTGCTAGTGCGGCGGGAGTCTTGGATGAGCAGTTCTTC,CSASAAGVLDEQFF,TRBV20-1,-,TRBJ2-1,TRBD2,14
TGTGCCAGTGGAGCCCTAAACCGGGACAATCAGCCCCAGCATTTT,CASGALNRDNQPQHF,TRBV19,-,TRBJ1-5,-,15
TGTGCCAGCTCACCACCGAACAGGGATAAAGGGACTGAAGCTTTCTTT,CASSPPNRDKGTEAFF,TRBV18,once,TRBJ1-1,-,16
TGTGCCAGCAGCTTAGGCAGGAGTCCCACTGAAGCTTTCTTT,CASSLGRSPTEAFF,TRBV7-8,-,TRBJ1-1,-,14
TGTGCCAGCAGTTTATCCGGGACAGGGGGCTACTACGAGCAGTACTTC,CASSLSGTGGYYEQYF,TRBV28,-,TRBJ2-7,TRBD1,16
TGTGCCAGCGGGCGGGGTAGCGGTTGGGACACCATATATTTT,CASGRGSGWDTIYF,TRBV6-5,-,TRBJ1-3,-,14
TGTGCCAGCAGTGAAAACAGGGCAGGAAACACCATATATTTT,CASSENRAGNTIYF,TRBV6-1,-,TRBJ1-3,-,14
TGTGCCACCAGCCGGCCCTGGGGCAGGGCTGACGACACTGAAGCTTTCTTT,CATSRPWGRADDTEAFF,TRBV15,-,TRBJ1-1,-,17
TGTGCCAGCAGCGCCGGACAGGGACTTAATGAAAAACTGTTTTTT,CASSAGQGLNEKLFF,TRBV5-4,-,TRBJ1-4,TRBD1,15
TGTGCCAGCAGCCAACGGACAGGGGGGAGAGAAAAACTGTTTTTT,CASSQRTGGREKLFF,TRBV3-1/TRBV3-2,-,TRBJ1-4,TRBD1,15
TGCAGTGCTAGTACTGAGCGGGAGGGCGGGGAGCAGTACTTC,CSASTEREGGEQYF,TRBV20-1,-,TRBJ2-7,TRBD2,14
TGTGCCATCAGTGACCCCATCGCTAGCGGGAGGGCCAATGAGCAGTTCTTC,CAISDPIASGRANEQFF,TRBV10-3,-,TRBJ2-1,TRBD2,17
TGTGCCAGCAGCCCAGCAGGGACAGGGAGTCGCTATGGCTACACCTTC,CASSPAGTGSRYGYTF,TRBV7-2,once,TRBJ1-2,TRBD1,16
TGTGCCAGCACCCTTGGGAGACAGCCCCAGCATTTT,CASTLGRQPQHF,TRBV6-5,-,TRBJ1-5,-,12
TGTGCCAGCACCCTCACGGAAGATACGCAGTATTTT,CASTLTEDTQYF,TRBV18,-,TRBJ2-3,-,12
TGTGCCAGCTCACAACAAACAGGGGGACCTGGAAACACCATATATTTT,CASSQQTGGPGNTIYF,TRBV18,-,TRBJ1-3,TRBD1,16
TGTGCCAGCAGTTGGGGACTAACTGGGGCCAACGTCCTGACTTTC,CASSWGLTGANVLTF,TRBV28,-,TRBJ2-6,TRBD2,15
TGTGCCAGCTCACCGAGACAGGGTGCAGCTTTCTTT,CASSPRQGAAFF,TRBV18,-,TRBJ1-1,TRBD1,12
TGCGCCAGCAGGAGGGCGGCTAATGAAAAACTGTTTTTT,CASRRAANEKLFF,TRBV5-1,-,TRBJ1-4,-,13
TGTGCCAGCAGCCATTGGACAGGGGGATTGGCCAAAAACATTCAGTACTTC,CASSHWTGGLAKNIQYF,TRBV3-1/TRBV3-2,-,TRBJ2-4,TRBD1,17
TGCAGCGTTACGAGGGGGAACACTGAAGCTTTCTTT,CSVTRGNTEAFF,TRBV29-1,-,TRBJ1-1,-,12
TGTGCCAGCAGCCGGGCGGCAGGAAAAGAGACCCAGTACTTC,CASSRAAGKETQYF,TRBV7-2,-,TRBJ2-5,-,14
TGTGCCAGCACCCGGACTAGCGGGAGCTCCTACAATGAGCAGTTCTTC,CASTRTSGSSYNEQFF,TRBV5-4,-,TRBJ2-1,TRBD2,16
TGTGCCTGGAATCTACAGGGGACGTACGAGCAGTACTTC,CAWNLQGTYEQYF,TRBV30,-,TRBJ2-7,TRBD1,13
TGCGCCAGCAGCCGCTTAGCGGGAGACGGGTTAGATGAGCAGTTCTTC,CASSRLAGDGLDEQFF,TRBV4-1,-,TRBJ2-1,TRBD2,16
TGCAGCGTTGTCGGGAGCGGGTATCAAGAGACCCAGTACTTC,CSVVGSGYQETQYF,TRBV29-1,-,TRBJ2-5,-,14
TGTGCCTGGAGTGGTCACGGGCGGGAGAGCTCCTACGAGCAGTACTTC,CAWSGHGRESSYEQYF,TRBV30,-,TRBJ2-7,TRBD2,16
TGTGCCAGCAGCTCGGACAGGTACGCCTACGAGCAGTACTTC,CASSSDRYAYEQYF,TRBV11-3,-,TRBJ2-7,TRBD1,14
TGCAGCGTTGGACCGAGCTCCTACGAGCAGTACTTC,CSVGPSSYEQYF,TRBV29-1,-,TRBJ2-7,-,12
TGCAGCGCCGCCCGATTCAGTGGAGCCTACGAGCAGTACTTC,CSAARFSGAYEQYF,TRBV29-1,once,TRBJ2-7,-,14
TGTGCCAGCAGCTCGAGGACTAGCGGAGCTGAGCAGTTCTTC,CASSSRTSGAEQFF,TRBV7-9,-,TRBJ2-1,TRBD2,14
TGTGCCAGCAGTTTACCGACAGGGGGCGGGGTAAAACTGTTTTTT,CASSLPTGGGVKLFF,TRBV28,-,TRBJ1-4,TRBD1,15
TGTGCCAGCAGTCCAAGCGGGAGGTCCTCCAATGAGCAGTTCTTC,CASSPSGRSSNEQFF,TRBV6-2/TRBV6-3,-,TRBJ2-1,TRBD2,15
TGTGCCAGCAGTGGGGGAGGCAATCAGCCCCAGCATTTT,CASSGGGNQPQHF,TRBV5-4,-,TRBJ1-5,-,13
TGCGCCAGCAGCATTACAGGGGACACTGAAGCTTTCTTT,CASSITGDTEAFF,TRBV5-1,-,TRBJ1-1,TRBD1,13
TGTGCCAGTAGTCGGCTCTCATCCGGGACTAGCGGGAGGGGAGAGACCCAGTACTTC,CASSRLSSGTSGRGETQYF,TRBV19,-,TRBJ2-5,TRBD2,19
TGTGCCATCACCGGGACTAGCGGCAATGAGCAGTTCTTC,CAITGTSGNEQFF,TRBV10-3,once,TRBJ2-1,TRBD2,13
TGTGCCAGCAGCTTAGAGGGGCCAACTACCGGAGCTTTCTTT,CASSLEGPTTGAFF,TRBV7-3,-,TRBJ1-1,-,14
TGTGCCAGCAGCTTAGGCGGGAGGGCCTTAGATACGCAGTATTTT,CASSLGGRALDTQYF,TRBV7-2,-,TRBJ2-3,TRBD2,15
TGTGCCAGCAGCCCACAGGGGGTTGAAAAACTGTTTTTT,CASSPQGVEKLFF,TRBV5-5,-,TRBJ1-4,TRBD1,13
TGTGCCAGCAGATCGGAGAGGGGAAGGACCGGGGAGCTGTTTTTT,CASRSERGRTGELFF,TRBV6-5,-,TRBJ2-2,-,15
TGTGCCAGCAGCTCCGACTTTCCCGTGGATACGCAGTATTTT,CASSSDFPVDTQYF,TRBV11-2,-,TRBJ2-3,-,14
TGTGCCAGCTCACCTTCTGGGAGCTACGAGCAGTACTTC,CASSPSGSYEQYF,TRBV18,-,TRBJ2-7,-,13